One sample yielded the 26 T cell receptor beta chains listed below, sequenced in a study of blood T cells in healthy people across ages. Together with a sample-barcoded 5' primer, a J-beta primer mix was included in a second PCR lasting roughly 6 to 12 cycles. In TCRdb, the 5' RACE reads were re-called with MiXCR into one record per CDR3 protein. The data contain some 1.5 million distinct CDR3 sequences, approximately 43% of them singletons. Sample: blood. These receptor sequences come from a woman younger than 30 in good health.

The chain recombines TRBV6-5 with TRBJ1-2; the match to TRBD1 covers 9 bases. The germline CDR1 and CDR2 sequences are MNHEY and SVGAGI. V lost 6 bases to trimming and J lost 5 bases; unmatched junction nucleotides: 13. The CDR3 is made up of 16 amino acids. The CDR3 spells CASRGTGTGILYGYTF. In DNA, the CDR3 is TGTGCCAGCAGGGGAACCGGGACAGGGATTCTATATGGCTACACCTTC.

This chain joins TRBV3-1 and TRBJ2-1, with D perhaps TRBD2 (5 bases). Germline V gene data show CDR1 as LGHDT and CDR2 as YNNKEL (reference sequence). The V end lost 10 bases, the J end lost 8 bases, and 12 bases lay between the germline ends. The CDR3 contains 11 residues. The CDR3 bases are TGTGCCACCCGGGGTCAGTATGAGCAGTTCTTC. This codes for CATRGQYEQFF.

The genes are TRBV6-2 or TRBV6-3 and TRBJ1-5, with 9 bases identical to TRBD1. The trim removed 7 bases at V and 4 bases at J, leaving 11 bases unmatched. Germline V gene data show CDR1 as MNHEY and CDR2 as SVGEGT. The CDR3 has 16 residues. CDR3 nucleotide sequence: TGTGCCAGCACCCCGGGACAGGGAAGGCTAAATCAGCCCCAGCATTTT. Amino acids: CASTPGQGRLNQPQHF.

This chain links TRBV7-2 with TRBJ1-4; no definite D call. The CDR3 runs to 17 residues. Trimming cost V 3 bases and J 0 bases, with 14 bases left between them. CDR1 is SGHTA, CDR2 FQGNSA, per germline. CDR3 in amino acids: CASSFGPAAATNEKLFF. The CDR3, as DNA: TGTGCCAGCAGCTTTGGTCCCGCGGCAGCAACTAATGAAAAACTGTTTTTT.

This chain uses TRBV20-1 with TRBJ1-1, with 7 nucleotides matching TRBD1. The CDR3 contains 13 residues. The ends lost 3 bases at V and 4 bases at J; junction bases unmatched: 5. CDR1 is DFQATT, CDR2 SNEGSKA, per germline (reference sequence). The CDR3 nucleotides are TGCAGTGCTAGTGGGCAGGGGGGCACTGAAGCTTTCTTT. It translates to CSASGQGGTEAFF.

Written as DNA, the CDR3 is TGTGCCAGCAGCCCCACTAGCGGAGCTAGCACAGATACGCAGTATTTT. Translation gives CASSPTSGASTDTQYF. The chain has TRBV7-3 and TRBJ2-3; TRBD2 matches 8 bases. The CDR3 sequence is 16 residues long. Per the germline V gene, CDR1 is SGHTA and CDR2 is FQGTGA. Germline trimming cut 5 bases from V and 0 bases from J; bases unmatched to any gene: 7.

This clonotype was observed a handful of times. V and J are TRBV7-2 and TRBJ2-5; possible D gene TRBD2, 5 bases. V was trimmed by 6 bases and J by 1 base, leaving 12 bases between them. CDR1 is SGHTA and CDR2 is FQGNSA in the germline V gene. The CDR3 sequence is 14 residues long. CDR3 residues: CASSAGISQETQYF. The CDR3 coding sequence is TGTGCCAGCAGTGCCGGGATAAGCCAAGAGACCCAGTACTTC.

The table lists this clonotype with a few counts. This sequence joins TRBV9 and TRBJ2-1; 9 bases align to TRBD2. The V segment lost 4 bases and the J segment 4 bases; nucleotides outside the gene matches: 12. The germline CDR1 and CDR2 sequences are SGDLS and YYNGEE. The CDR3 has 17 residues. Here the CDR3 reads CASSPGGMRGGYNEQFF. The CDR3 DNA sequence: TGTGCCAGCAGCCCCGGGGGTATGCGGGGGGGATACAATGAGCAGTTCTTC.

A single count supports this clonotype. This sequence joins TRBV7-4 and TRBJ1-1; the D is unclear. V shed 5 bases and J shed 3 bases, with 10 bases lying between them. The CDR3 extends over 13 amino acids. Germline lookup yields CDR1 SGHVT and CDR2 SQSDAQ. The CDR3 bases are TGTGCCAGCAGCGTGCACGGATACACTGAAGCTTTCTTT. This translates into CASSVHGYTEAFF.

This clonotype occurred many times. The chain's CDR3 is CASSLRYEQFF. As DNA, the CDR3 is TGTGCCAGCAGTTTACGGTATGAGCAGTTCTTC. This sequence joins TRBV28 and TRBJ2-1; no clear D. Germline V CDR1 and CDR2: MDHEN, SYDVKM. CDR3 length: 11 amino acids. Trimming cost V 2 bases and J 8 bases, with 4 bases left between them.

The sample holds one count of this clonotype. This sequence joins TRBV18 and TRBJ2-2; no reliable D call. CDR3 length: 15 residues. Germline V gene data show CDR1 as KGHSH and CDR2 as LQKENI. Trimming cost V 6 bases and J 0 bases, with 11 bases left between them. The CDR3 reads CASSPNTPNTGELFF. Here the CDR3 DNA reads TGTGCCAGCTCTCCGAACACCCCGAACACCGGGGAGCTGTTTTTT.

This chain uses TRBV6-2 or TRBV6-3 with TRBJ2-3; 8 bases match TRBD2. Trimming at V came to 7 bases and at J to 2 bases, leaving 2 bases not matched to a gene. This CDR3 has 13 amino acids. Germline assignment: CDR1 MNHEY and CDR2 SVGEGT. This chain's CDR3 is CASISGATDTQYF. The CDR3 coding sequence is TGTGCCAGCATTAGCGGGGCCACAGATACGCAGTATTTT.

This clonotype was seen more than once but under ten times. The gene calls are TRBV5-6 and TRBJ2-1; D is perhaps TRBD1 (5 bases). Germline loops: CDR1 SGHDT, CDR2 YYEEEE. Trimming took off 4 bases at V and 6 bases at J, with 11 bases between the two ends. CDR3 length: 13 amino acids. The CDR3 coding sequence is TGTGCCAGCAGCGTGATTCAGGGCAATGAGCAGTTCTTC. Translated: CASSVIQGNEQFF.

Only one count was recorded for this clonotype. A read error may produce the germline difference seen at one junction end. The V call is TRBV5-1, the J call TRBJ1-1; 8 bases fit TRBD1. CDR3 length: 14 amino acids. Per the germline V gene, CDR1 is SGHRS and CDR2 is YFSETQ. The CDR3 protein is CASSRQGRNTKAFF. For the CDR3, the DNA is TGCGCCAGCAGCCGACAGGGGAGGAACACTAAAGCTTTCTTT.

This clonotype occurred a few times. This chain connects TRBV12-3 or TRBV12-4 to TRBJ2-1; 10 nucleotides agree with TRBD1. V dropped 6 bases and J dropped 7; count of bases not matched to a gene: 15. The CDR3 is 17 amino acids. For the CDR3, the DNA is TGTGCCAGCAGCCCTGGGACAGGGGCCTCAAGTGGAAATGAGCAGTTCTTC. Residues: CASSPGTGASSGNEQFF.

This clonotype came up a few times. The chain has TRBV5-1 and TRBJ2-5, with D possibly being TRBD2 (5 bases). The CDR3 sequence is 15 residues long. Germline V gene sequence: CDR1 SGHRS, CDR2 YFSETQ. Trimming took off 0 bases at V and 2 bases at J, with 11 bases between the two ends. The CDR3 region has the DNA TGCGCCAGCAGCTTGGATCCCGGGGTACAAGAGACCCAGTACTTC. Protein sequence: CASSLDPGVQETQYF. Full variable domain (rest looked up from reference TRBV5-1 and TRBJ2-5): KAGVTQTPRYLIKTRGQQVTLSCSPISGHRSVSWYQQTPGQGLQFLFEYFSETQRNKGNFPGRFSGRQFSNSRSEMNVSTLELGDSALYLCASSLDPGVQETQYFGPGTRLLVL.

This chain uses TRBV19 with TRBJ2-1, with 7 bases matching TRBD1. V trimming: 2 bases; J trimming: 3 bases; junction bases outside the gene matches: 4. This CDR3 comprises 15 residues. Germline-derived CDR1 and CDR2 are LNHDA and SQIVND (reference sequence). CDR3 coding DNA: TGTGCCAGTAGTATACGAGGGGGCCACTACAATGAGCAGTTCTTC. Residues: CASSIRGGHYNEQFF.

Concerning this clonotype: Relative to the germline gene, one junction end is altered; a read error may explain this. The rearrangement links TRBV6-2 or TRBV6-3 to TRBJ2-7; D remains ambiguous. CDR1 is MNHEY, CDR2 SVGEGT, per germline. CDR3 length: 11 residues. The CDR3 DNA sequence: TGTGCCAACAGTGATACGCACGAGCAGTACTTC. Protein: CANSDTHEQYF.

The rearrangement uses TRBV20-1 and TRBJ2-7; TRBD1 aligns across 9 bases. Germline V CDR1 and CDR2: DFQATT, SNEGSKA (reference sequence). This CDR3 contains 15 residues. Here the CDR3 DNA reads TGCAGCTCCCCTTTAATGACAGGGGGAACCTACGAGCAGTACTTC. This translates into CSSPLMTGGTYEQYF.

The chain combines TRBV7-9 with TRBJ2-1; 10 nucleotides line up with TRBD2. Per germline, CDR1 SEHNR and CDR2 FQNEAQ (reference sequence). This CDR3 is 16 amino acids long. Unmatched junction bases numbered 9, after V lost 3 bases and J lost 7 bases. CDR3 loop: CASSFSSGSARNEQFF. The CDR3 bases are TGTGCCAGCAGCTTTTCTAGCGGGAGCGCCAGGAATGAGCAGTTCTTC.

The chain couples TRBV27 to TRBJ2-3; D is perhaps TRBD1 or TRBD2 (5 bases each). Trimming cost V 5 bases and J 0 bases, with 15 bases left between them. The CDR3 runs 16 residues. The germline CDR1 and CDR2 sequences are MNHEY and SMNVEV (reference sequence). The CDR3 DNA sequence: TGTGCCAGCAGTCGACCGGGGCTGGACAGCACAGATACGCAGTATTTT. This encodes CASSRPGLDSTDTQYF.

The chain employs TRBV2 and TRBJ1-6, with 7 bases fitting TRBD1. CDR3 size: 14 residues. From germline, CDR1 is SNHLY and CDR2 FYNNEI. V dropped 6 bases and J dropped 10; count of bases not matched to a gene: 9. This chain's CDR3 is CASRLEGAGSPLHF. DNA for the CDR3: TGTGCCAGCAGGTTGGAGGGGGCTGGATCACCCCTCCACTTT.

This clonotype has only a few counts. The V gene is TRBV10-3, the J gene TRBJ1-1; D ambiguous. There are 13 residues in the CDR3. Germline V gene lookup returns CDR1 ENHRY and CDR2 SYGVKD. The ends were cut back, 10 bases at V and 5 bases at J, with 17 bases in the middle. This chain's CDR3 is CANQRTHGTEAFF. Here the CDR3 DNA reads TGTGCCAACCAACGGACCCACGGGACTGAAGCTTTCTTT.

The chain carries TRBV5-5 and TRBJ1-1; D call uncertain. Germline V lookup: CDR1 SGHKS, CDR2 YYEKEE (reference sequence). V was shortened by 4 bases and J by 5 bases, with 21 bases between the two germline ends. The CDR3 has 16 residues. The CDR3 coding sequence is TGTGCCAGCAGCGGGAGTCATCGGCAGAGTTGGACTGAAGCTTTCTTT. Protein sequence: CASSGSHRQSWTEAFF.

This clonotype has only one observation. J is TRBJ1-5 and V is TRBV6-2 or TRBV6-3; TRBD1 might be the D (6 bases). The germline V and J ends were trimmed by 8 bases and 11 bases, with 13 bases remaining between them. CDR3 length equals 11 residues. CDR1 is MNHEY and CDR2 is SVGEGT in the germline V gene. The CDR3 bases are TGTGCCAGCGGCACCCCAGGGGCCCAGCATTTT. Amino acids: CASGTPGAQHF.

This clonotype was seen repeatedly, ten times or more. This chain joins TRBV7-2 and TRBJ1-1; D gene uncertain. Germline V lookup: CDR1 SGHTA, CDR2 FQGNSA. The CDR3 length is 13 residues. V lost 6 bases to trimming and J lost 0 bases, with 8 bases between them. CDR3: CASSPRMNTEAFF. The CDR3 nucleotides are TGTGCCAGCAGTCCCAGGATGAACACTGAAGCTTTCTTT. Drawing the rest from reference TRBV7-2 and TRBJ1-1, the complete variable domain is GAGVSQSPSNKVTEKGKDVELRCDPISGHTALYWYRQSLGQGLEFLIYFQGNSAPDKSGLPSDRFSAERTGGSVSTLTIQRTQQEDSAVYLCASSPRMNTEAFFGQGTRLTVV.